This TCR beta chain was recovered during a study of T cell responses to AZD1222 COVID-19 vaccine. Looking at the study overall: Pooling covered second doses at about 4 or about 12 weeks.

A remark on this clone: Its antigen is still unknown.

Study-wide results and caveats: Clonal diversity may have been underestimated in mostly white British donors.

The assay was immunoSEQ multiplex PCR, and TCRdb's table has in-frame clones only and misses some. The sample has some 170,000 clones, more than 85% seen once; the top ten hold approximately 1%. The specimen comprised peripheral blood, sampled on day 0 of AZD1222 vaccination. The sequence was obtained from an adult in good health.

CDR3 nucleotides: TGTGCCAGCAGCTTAGGGAACTCTGGAAACACCATATATTTT. It is translated as CASSLGNSGNTIYF. The genes are TRBV7-3 and TRBJ1-3; D is uncertain. V was cut by 2 bases and J by 0 bases, with 5 bases left in between. The germline gives CDR1 SGHTA, CDR2 FQGTGA. This CDR3 region has 14 residues.